This T cell receptor (beta chain) was sequenced in a study of cytomegalovirus exposure and HLA in healthy donors. Concerning this clone: Its antigen is undetermined.

Both 60 Vbeta primers and 13 Jbeta primers went into the PCR. Libraries were prepared by immunoSEQ multiplex PCR; TCRdb keeps only in-frame clonotypes and omits some of them. The sample lists about 160,000 clones, roughly 75% seen once, with 2% to 3% in the top ten. Study-wide results and caveats: There were several of the most significant clusters that appeared linked to common viral pathogens in a later analysis. The records held CMV serostatus as the only immune exposure information. Earlier analysis found most TCR beta V segments productive about 87% or about 30% of the time. What a later analysis reportedly showed was that an Asian-associated ancestry cluster had fewer N-insertions than the approximately 700-donor mean.

With 0 bases removed from V and 0 bases from J, the gap between germline ends came to 10 bases. Per germline, CDR1 SGDLS and CDR2 YYNGEE. This CDR3 comprises 16 residues. The V gene is TRBV9, the J gene TRBJ1-3; D call uncertain. This receptor was obtained from a female donor in good health and CMV-seronegative. The sequenced material came from PBMCs. The CDR3 DNA is TGTGCCAGCAGCGTAGCCCCGGGGAACTCTGGAAACACCATATATTTT. It encodes CASSVAPGNSGNTIYF.